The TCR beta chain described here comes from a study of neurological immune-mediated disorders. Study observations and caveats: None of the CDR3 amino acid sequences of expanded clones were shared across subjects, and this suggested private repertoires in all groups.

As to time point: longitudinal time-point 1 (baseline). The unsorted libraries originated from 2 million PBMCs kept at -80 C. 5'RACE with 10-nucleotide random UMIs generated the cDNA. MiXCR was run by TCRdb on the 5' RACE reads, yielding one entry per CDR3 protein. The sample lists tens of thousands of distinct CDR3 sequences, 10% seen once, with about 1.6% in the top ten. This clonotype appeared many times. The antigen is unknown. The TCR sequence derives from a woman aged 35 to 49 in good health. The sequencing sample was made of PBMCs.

CDR3 residues: CASSLGQVSTEAFF. CDR3 sequence (DNA): TGTGCCAGCAGCCTGGGACAGGTTTCCACTGAAGCTTTCTTT. The genes are TRBV11-2 and TRBJ1-1, with TRBD1 identical over 8 bases. CDR1 is SGHAT, CDR2 FQNNGV, per germline. This CDR3 contains 14 residues. The V segment lost 5 bases and the J segment 4 bases; nucleotides outside the gene matches: 6.